The 32 T cell receptor beta chains reported below all come from one sample, sequenced in a study of early T cells in non-severe SARS-CoV-2 infection. TCRdb re-analysed the 5' RACE reads in MiXCR, keeping a single row per CDR3 protein. Here the sample spans about 90,000 distinct CDR3 sequences, approximately 12% being singletons. This sample comprised whole blood, obtained at baseline. The source of these receptors is an adult who was a healthcare worker with PCR-confirmed SARS-CoV-2 infection or an uninfected control (not recorded which).

This clonotype has a handful of counts. V gene TRBV7-8 combines with J gene TRBJ1-2; D is perhaps TRBD1 (6 bases). CDR3 length: 15 amino acids. Germline V gene sequence: CDR1 SGHVS, CDR2 FQNEAQ. Trimming shortened V by 5 bases and J by 4 bases, and 17 bases separated the two germline ends. CDR3 in DNA: TGTGCCAGCAGCCGTACAGGGCCAGGAGGCTATGGCTACACCTTC. Its translation is CASSRTGPGGYGYTF. The full variable domain, with the rest looked up from reference TRBV7-8 and TRBJ1-2, is GAGVSQSPRYKVAKRGQDVALRCDPISGHVSLFWYQQALGQGPEFLTYFQNEAQLDKSGLPSDRFFAERPEGSVSTLKIQRTQQEDSAVYLCASSRTGPGGYGYTFGSGTRLTVV.

The chain is built from TRBV3-1 and TRBJ2-7; TRBD2 matches 8 bases. V lost 6 bases to trimming and J lost 5 bases; unmatched junction nucleotides: 12. The CDR3 runs 15 residues. Germline-derived CDR1 and CDR2 are LGHDT and YNNKEL (reference sequence). CDR3 sequence (DNA): TGTGCCAGCAGTCCAAGACACAGCGGGAGCAACGAGCAGTACTTC. This gives the protein CASSPRHSGSNEQYF.

In this sample, this clonotype turned up many times. V is TRBV30 and J is TRBJ1-1; D is unclear. Deletions cut 1 base from V and 1 base from J, with 13 bases between. Germline-derived CDR1 and CDR2 are GTSNPN and SVGIG (reference sequence). The CDR3 consists of 15 residues. The CDR3 region has the DNA TGTGCCTGGAGTGACATCCACCGGGGGAACACTGAAGCTTTCTTT. Translation: CAWSDIHRGNTEAFF.

This clonotype was counted ten times or more. This chain links TRBV11-1 with TRBJ2-2, with 8 bases identical to TRBD1. V trimming: 5 bases; J trimming: 3 bases; junction bases outside the gene matches: 8. The CDR3 spans 16 residues. Looked up from germline, CDR1 is SGHAT and CDR2 is FQDESV (reference sequence). CDR3 coding DNA: TGTGCCAGCAGCCTTACGACAGGGGAGTACACCGGGGAGCTGTTTTTT. It yields the protein CASSLTTGEYTGELFF.

The sample holds many counts of this clonotype. The V call is TRBV28, the J call TRBJ1-5, with a tentative D call TRBD1 (5 bases). The V gene lost 6 bases and the J gene lost 6 bases, with 15 bases spanning the gap. This CDR3 has 14 residues. The germline V gene has CDR1 MDHEN and CDR2 SYDVKM. The CDR3 DNA follows: TGTGCCAGCAGCACCGGGGGTAAGGCTCAGCCCCAGCATTTT. Amino acid sequence: CASSTGGKAQPQHF.

This clonotype was seen repeatedly, ten times or more. V usage is TRBV7-9 and J usage is TRBJ2-7; 7 positions match TRBD1. CDR1 is SEHNR, CDR2 FQNEAQ, per germline (reference sequence). The CDR3 loop spans 15 amino acids. The ends lost 4 bases at V and 6 bases at J; junction bases unmatched: 12. The CDR3 is CASSSTTGKIGEQYF. Written as DNA, the CDR3 is TGTGCCAGCAGCTCCACGACAGGGAAAATCGGCGAGCAGTACTTC. Drawing the rest from reference TRBV7-9 and TRBJ2-7, the complete variable domain is DTGVSQNPRHKITKRGQNVTFRCDPISEHNRLYWYRQTLGQGPEFLTYFQNEAQLEKSRLLSDRFSAERPKGSFSTLEIQRTEQGDSAMYLCASSSTTGKIGEQYFGPGTRLTVT.

The chain carries TRBV12-3 or TRBV12-4 and TRBJ2-7, with a possible D match to TRBD1 (6 bases). V gave up 6 bases and J gave up 7 bases, with 16 bases separating them. This CDR3 is 13 amino acids long. The CDR3 is CASSQDRKREQYF. CDR3 DNA sequence: TGTGCCAGCAGCCAAGACAGGAAGCGAGAGCAGTACTTC.

This chain joins TRBV21-1 and TRBJ2-7; TRBD1, as called in the table, went unchecked against the DNA. TRBV21-1 is shown as a pseudogene. The length of the CDR3 is 15 residues. CDR3 nucleotide sequence: TGTGCCAGCAGCCCCTCTGGGACAGGGGAAGACGAGCAGTACTTC. As protein: CASSPSGTGEDEQYF.

This clonotype occurred a few times. J is TRBJ2-6 and V is TRBV5-1, with 7 bases identical to TRBD1. Germline V gives CDR1 SGHRS, CDR2 YFSETQ. V shed 5 bases and J 2 bases; nucleotides not matched to a gene: 7. The CDR3 is 16 residues long. The CDR3: CASRPTGNPGANVLTF. The CDR3 nucleotides are TGCGCCAGCAGACCGACAGGGAACCCTGGGGCCAACGTCCTGACTTTC. The full variable domain, its missing parts supplied by reference TRBV5-1 and TRBJ2-6, is KAGVTQTPRYLIKTRGQQVTLSCSPISGHRSVSWYQQTPGQGLQFLFEYFSETQRNKGNFPGRFSGRQFSNSRSEMNVSTLELGDSALYLCASRPTGNPGANVLTFGAGSRLTVL.

This clonotype has more than one count but fewer than ten. V gene TRBV12-3 or TRBV12-4 combines with J gene TRBJ2-1; the D is unclear. The CDR3 totals 11 residues. V was pared by 7 bases and J by 6 bases, with 7 bases between. CDR3 nucleotides: TGTGCCAGCAACGAGGCCAATGAGCAGTTCTTC. It yields the protein CASNEANEQFF.

The CDR3 region has the DNA TGTGCCAGCAGCAACCGTAGAGACGAGAGCTCCTACGAGCAGTACTTC. Amino acids: CASSNRRDESSYEQYF. The chain employs TRBV7-3 and TRBJ2-7, with D hard to call. V shed 5 bases and J shed 0 bases, with 17 bases lying between them. This CDR3 has 16 residues. Germline V gene lookup returns CDR1 SGHTA and CDR2 FQGTGA.

In this sample, this clonotype turned up a few times. The gene calls are TRBV7-2 and TRBJ1-2, with D unclear. The CDR3 loop spans 16 amino acids. Germline CDR1 and CDR2: SGHTA and FQGNSA. V lost 1 base and J lost 5, with 17 bases in between. CDR3 coding DNA: TGTGCCAGCAGCTTAGGGGCAGGACTGACCACTTATGGCTACACCTTC. This codes for CASSLGAGLTTYGYTF. Full variable domain (rest looked up from reference TRBV7-2 and TRBJ1-2): GAGVSQSPSNKVTEKGKDVELRCDPISGHTALYWYRQSLGQGLEFLIYFQGNSAPDKSGLPSDRFSAERTGGSVSTLTIQRTQQEDSAVYLCASSLGAGLTTYGYTFGSGTRLTVV.

This clonotype was counted only a few times. The chain couples TRBV7-9 to TRBJ2-5, with D unresolved. Germline-derived CDR1 and CDR2 are SEHNR and FQNEAQ (reference sequence). V dropped 0 bases and J dropped 7 bases, with 12 bases sitting between them. The length of the CDR3 is 14 residues. In DNA form, the CDR3 reads TGTGCCAGCAGCTTAGCGGCGGACCCCGGGACCCAGTACTTC. Protein: CASSLAADPGTQYF. The variable domain in full, with the rest retrieved from reference TRBV7-9 and TRBJ2-5, is DTGVSQNPRHKITKRGQNVTFRCDPISEHNRLYWYRQTLGQGPEFLTYFQNEAQLEKSRLLSDRFSAERPKGSFSTLEIQRTEQGDSAMYLCASSLAADPGTQYFGPGTRLLVL.

This clonotype was picked up many times. The chain joins TRBV20-1 to TRBJ2-3; 8 nucleotides align to TRBD2. The CDR3 covers 15 residues. V was clipped by 1 base and J by 6 bases; unmatched bases: 9. Germline V gene lookup returns CDR1 DFQATT and CDR2 SNEGSKA (reference sequence). CDR3 protein: CSARAPGGPGDTQYF. Written as DNA, the CDR3 is TGCAGTGCTAGAGCCCCGGGAGGGCCCGGGGATACGCAGTATTTT.

This clonotype was picked up a small number of times. The chain carries TRBV19 and TRBJ2-6; 7 bases match TRBD1. The trim removed 2 bases at V and 1 base at J, leaving 11 bases unmatched. From germline, CDR1 is LNHDA and CDR2 SQIVND (reference sequence). This CDR3 is built from 19 residues. The CDR3 loop is CASSISHRGFWSGANVLTF. The CDR3 DNA follows: TGTGCCAGTAGTATATCTCACAGGGGCTTTTGGTCTGGGGCCAACGTCCTGACTTTC.

This clonotype was observed at least ten times. The chain employs TRBV6-6 and TRBJ1-1; 7 positions agree with TRBD1. The CDR3 runs to 14 residues. V shed 5 bases, J shed 1 base, and the junction held 4 bases outside the gene matches. CDR1 and CDR2 from the germline V gene are MNHNY and SVGAGI (reference sequence). The DNA of the CDR3 is TGTGCCAGCAGTCCCAGGGGGGAGAACACTGAAGCTTTCTTT. Translating gives CASSPRGENTEAFF.

The chain combines TRBV7-6 with TRBJ1-3, with D perhaps matching TRBD1 (5 bases). Trimming shortened V by 5 bases and J by 3 bases, and 11 bases separated the two germline ends. Germline V lookup: CDR1 SGHVS, CDR2 FNYEAQ. CDR3 size: 14 residues. CDR3 residues: CASSGQGYGNTIYF. In DNA form, the CDR3 reads TGTGCCAGCAGCGGCCAGGGTTATGGAAACACCATATATTTT.

This clonotype was counted many times. The rearrangement joins TRBV27 to TRBJ2-1, with 7 bases aligning to TRBD2. V gave up 5 bases and J gave up 8 bases; unmatched junction bases: 18. The CDR3 is 17 residues long. The V gene's germline CDR1 is MNHEY and CDR2 SMNVEV (reference sequence). The CDR3 DNA reads as TGTGCCAGCAGTCCCCCATGGGTAGCGGGCGTTTTGGATGAGCAGTTCTTC. As protein: CASSPPWVAGVLDEQFF.

This clonotype was picked up a small number of times. The chain couples TRBV7-8 to TRBJ2-1, with a tentative D call TRBD1 (6 bases). The V end lost 5 bases, the J end lost 8 bases, and 19 bases lay between the germline ends. There are 15 residues in the CDR3. The germline gives CDR1 SGHVS, CDR2 FQNEAQ. The CDR3 DNA reads as TGTGCCAGCAGCCCCATCACAGGGAATGGGGATGAGCAGTTCTTC. The encoded protein is CASSPITGNGDEQFF.

This clonotype has ten or more counts. The chain carries TRBV14 and TRBJ2-2, with TRBD2 as a possible D gene (6 bases). The CDR3 length is 15 residues. V dropped 0 bases and J dropped 4 bases, with 9 bases sitting between them. Germline assignment: CDR1 SGHDN and CDR2 FVKESK. The CDR3 is CASSQEGGITGELFF. The CDR3 nucleotides read TGTGCCAGCAGCCAAGAAGGAGGGATCACCGGGGAGCTGTTTTTT.

This clonotype was seen a few times. This chain links TRBV14 with TRBJ1-1, with 7 bases that match TRBD1. Trimming cost V 3 bases and J 1 base; bases outside gene matches: 8. Germline V gives CDR1 SGHDN, CDR2 FVKESK. The CDR3 is made up of 16 amino acids. In DNA form, the CDR3 reads TGTGCCAGCAGCCATAGGGACAGAGTGAAGAACACTGAAGCTTTCTTT. Amino acid sequence: CASSHRDRVKNTEAFF.

The sample holds a few counts of this clonotype. The chain carries TRBV9 and TRBJ1-1; D is undetermined. The V gene lost 4 bases and the J gene lost 4 bases, with 11 bases spanning the gap. The CDR3 contains 13 residues. From germline, CDR1 is SGDLS and CDR2 YYNGEE. The CDR3 coding sequence is TGTGCCAGCAGCCCCCATATCAGCACTGAAGCTTTCTTT. Its translation: CASSPHISTEAFF.

This clonotype has a handful of counts. The chain carries TRBV27 and TRBJ2-1; D gene ambiguous. Germline CDR1 reads MNHEY; CDR2 reads SMNVEV (reference sequence). This CDR3 has 14 amino acids. Trimming removed 3 bases from V and 1 base from J, with 7 bases in between. The CDR3 region has the DNA TGTGCCAGCAGTTTGGTCCCATCCTACAATGAGCAGTTCTTC. It specifies CASSLVPSYNEQFF.

This clonotype was detected a few times. This chain joins TRBV5-1 and TRBJ2-1; a possible D gene is TRBD1 (6 bases). Germline CDR1 is SGHRS and CDR2 is YFSETQ. This CDR3 is 15 amino acids long. Trimming cost V 5 bases and J 0 bases, with 12 bases left between them. This CDR3 reads CASRGAGNSYNEQFF. CDR3 nucleotides: TGCGCCAGCAGGGGGGCCGGGAACTCCTACAATGAGCAGTTCTTC.

This clonotype was detected a few times. The chain combines TRBV5-4 with TRBJ1-1; D is possibly TRBD1 (6 bases). This CDR3 comprises 14 residues. V lost 3 bases and J lost 4, with 13 bases in between. Germline loops: CDR1 SGHNT, CDR2 YYREEE (reference sequence). The CDR3 nucleotides are TGTGCCAGCAGCTACAGGGAGATGGTCACTGAAGCTTTCTTT. It yields the protein CASSYREMVTEAFF.

This clonotype appeared a few times. The rearrangement uses TRBV12-5 and TRBJ1-2; D remains unclear. V lost 0 bases and J lost 4, with 18 bases in between. This CDR3 comprises 17 residues. CDR1 and CDR2 from the germline V gene are LGHNT and FRNRAP. CDR3 DNA: TGTGCTAGTGGTTTGGTACTAACCTCCGATCTGCGCTATGGCTACACCTTC. Encoded protein: CASGLVLTSDLRYGYTF.

This chain connects TRBV20-1 to TRBJ2-7; 9 bases agree with TRBD1. V lost 6 bases and J lost 6; bases outside the gene matches: 9. The germline V gene has CDR1 DFQATT and CDR2 SNEGSKA (reference sequence). The CDR3 is made up of 13 amino acids. The CDR3 sequence is CSASGTGNFEQYF. The CDR3 DNA follows: TGCAGTGCCTCCGGGACAGGGAATTTCGAGCAGTACTTC.

The chain employs TRBV28 and TRBJ2-7, with D perhaps TRBD2 (5 bases). The length of the CDR3 is 15 residues. Germline V gene data show CDR1 as MDHEN and CDR2 as SYDVKM. Trimming pared 8 bases from V and 4 bases from J, leaving 21 bases between. The CDR3, as DNA: TGTGCCAGCGGTACCGGGCGGAGGCTGGGGTACGAGCAGTACTTC. The encoded protein is CASGTGRRLGYEQYF.

The chain has TRBV5-4 and TRBJ2-7; the match to TRBD1 covers 9 bases. CDR3 size: 15 residues. Germline V gene lookup returns CDR1 SGHNT and CDR2 YYREEE (reference sequence). Unmatched junction bases numbered 7, after V lost 3 bases and J lost 3 bases. The CDR3 is CASSYTRDRDYEQYF. The CDR3 nucleotides read TGTGCCAGCAGCTATACCCGGGACAGGGACTACGAGCAGTACTTC. Looking up the rest from reference TRBV5-4 and TRBJ2-7 gives the full variable domain: ETGVTQSPTHLIKTRGQQVTLRCSSQSGHNTVSWYQQALGQGPQFIFQYYREEENGRGNFPPRFSGLQFPNYSSELNVNALELDDSALYLCASSYTRDRDYEQYFGPGTRLTVT.

J is TRBJ1-6 and V is TRBV6-2 or TRBV6-3; no definite D call. CDR1 is MNHEY, CDR2 SVGEGT, per germline. The ends were cut back, 6 bases at V and 10 bases at J, with 13 bases in the middle. CDR3 length: 13 residues. The CDR3 loop is CASRVDQPSPLHF. The DNA for the CDR3 is TGTGCCAGCAGGGTGGACCAGCCGTCACCCCTCCACTTT.

This clonotype was counted a few times. The rearrangement links TRBV5-5 to TRBJ2-3; weak D call: TRBD1 (6 bases). Germline V gene sequence: CDR1 SGHKS, CDR2 YYEKEE (reference sequence). V was trimmed by 3 bases and J by 5 bases, leaving 13 bases between them. The CDR3 consists of 14 residues. The CDR3 nucleotides read TGTGCCAGCAGCTGGGCAGGGGCGGGAGATACGCAGTATTTT. Its translation is CASSWAGAGDTQYF.

The V and J genes are TRBV3-1 and TRBJ1-2; the D is unclear. V shed 3 bases and J shed 1 base, with 12 bases lying between them. Germline-derived CDR1 and CDR2 are LGHDT and YNNKEL (reference sequence). This CDR3 region has 15 residues. CDR3: CASSQGGPRNYGYTF. The CDR3 DNA reads TGTGCCAGCAGCCAGGGCGGCCCCCGTAACTATGGCTACACCTTC.